The rows below give T cell receptor beta chains drawn from one sample of a study of shared clonotypes between healthy human individuals. Sequencing was performed with immunoSEQ multiplex PCR; in TCRdb, only in-frame clones are kept and a portion is missing. The sample lists 1.4 million or so clones, about 98.5% occurring once. Sample: naive CD4+ T cells sorted from blood. The receptors here all came from a man aged 30 to 39 in good health. Both conserved end residues are part of each CDR3. The D gene is left open where the match is weak.

v_call	j_call	d_call	cdr3_nt	cdr3_aa
TRBV7-2	TRBJ2-3	-	TGTGCCAGCAGCTTGGGACTTTCCTTCGATACGCAGTATTTT	CASSLGLSFDTQYF
TRBV5-5	TRBJ1-5	-	TGTGCCAGCAGCTTGGCCGGGGGTTGGGGTCAGCCCCAGCATTTT	CASSLAGGWGQPQHF
TRBV11-2	TRBJ1-1	TRBD1	TGTGCCAGCAGCTCCGGGACAGCCATAGAAGCTTTCTTT	CASSSGTAIEAFF
TRBV5-1	TRBJ2-3	-	TGCGCCAGCAGCTCCGAGGCGGGAAGCACAGATACGCAGTATTTT	CASSSEAGSTDTQYF
TRBV7-9	TRBJ2-7	TRBD2	TGTGCCAGCAGCTTATTCGGGAAACCGACTAGCCCCTACTCCTACGAGCAGTACTTC	CASSLFGKPTSPYSYEQYF
TRBV7-9	TRBJ2-4	-	TGTGCCAGCAGCTTAGCTGGAGGACAGCACATTCAGTACTTC	CASSLAGGQHIQYF
TRBV25-1	TRBJ1-2	TRBD1	TGTGCCAGCAGTTTAGACAGGGTGGGCGGCTACACCTTC	CASSLDRVGGYTF
TRBV18	TRBJ1-3	-	TGTGCCAGCTCACCTCCCGGACAGCCGTCCGGAAACACCATATATTTT	CASSPPGQPSGNTIYF
TRBV5-1	TRBJ1-2	-	TGCGCCAGCAGCTTAGGACTAGGGAGTGGCTACACCTTC	CASSLGLGSGYTF
TRBV5-1	TRBJ2-5	-	TGCGCCAGCAGCTTGGTTCGGGATCAAAATCCCCAAGAGACCCAGTACTTC	CASSLVRDQNPQETQYF
TRBV30	TRBJ2-7	-	TGTGCCTGGAAGCGCTACGAGCAGTACTTC	CAWKRYEQYF
TRBV5-6	TRBJ1-1	TRBD1	TGTGCCAGCAGCTGGGGACAGGATATGAACACTGAAGCTTTCTTT	CASSWGQDMNTEAFF
TRBV9	TRBJ2-1	-	TGTGCCAGCAGCGTAGCACAGTCCAATGAGCAGTTCTTC	CASSVAQSNEQFF
TRBV6-6	TRBJ2-3	-	TGTGCCAGCATTAAGGGGGGCACAGATACGCAGTATTTT	CASIKGGTDTQYF
TRBV25-1	TRBJ2-1	TRBD1	TGTGCCAGCAGTGATCTGCAGGGGGCCGGGTCCTACAATGAGCAGTTCTTC	CASSDLQGAGSYNEQFF
TRBV18	TRBJ1-2	-	TGTGCCAGCTCACCCTATAGTCCCCCTGGCTACACCTTC	CASSPYSPPGYTF
TRBV9	TRBJ1-2	TRBD1	TGTGCCAGCAGCGGGGTGGGACAGGGGTATGCCTATGGCTACACCTTC	CASSGVGQGYAYGYTF
TRBV18	TRBJ2-7	-	TGTGCCAGCTCACCGGGGGGCAGAGCGCCCTACGAGCAGTACTTC	CASSPGGRAPYEQYF
TRBV30	TRBJ2-7	TRBD2	TGTGCCGTCGTGCCTTGGACTAGCGGGACCTACGAGCAGTACTTC	CAVVPWTSGTYEQYF
TRBV18	TRBJ2-2	-	TGTGCCAGCTCACCGGGGACGGCCAACACCGGGGAGCTGTTTTTT	CASSPGTANTGELFF
TRBV20-1	TRBJ2-5	-	TGCAGTGCTAGGGAGGAGACCCAGTACTTC	CSAREETQYF
TRBV7-3	TRBJ2-7	-	TGTGCCAGCAGCTTAACGTTTAGTACGTCGGGGGAGCAGTACTTC	CASSLTFSTSGEQYF